This TCR beta chain stems from a study of T cell repertoires in cytomegalovirus infection. TCRdb independently ran MiXCR on the reads; one entry per CDR3 protein. The data show hundreds of thousands of distinct CDR3 sequences, over 20% seen once. The CDR3 sequence is 15 residues long. Trimming pared 7 bases from V and 0 bases from J, leaving 14 bases between. Germline CDR1 reads LNHDA; CDR2 reads SQIVND (reference sequence). The sequence derives from a human donor in good health (CMV status not recorded). Some clones in this sample may be carry-over from other donors' samples. The chain employs TRBV19 and TRBJ2-3, with D maybe TRBD2 (6 bases). Sequencing used CD8+ T cells from PBMCs. As DNA, the CDR3 is TGTGCCAGTAAGGAGGGGACCTCTAGCACAGATACGCAGTATTTT. Its translation is CASKEGTSSTDTQYF.